This T cell receptor (beta chain) is from a study of human T cells and chemical hapten exposure. Study-level background: TCR yields per sample varied mostly from small pooled library volume differences.

Study-wide results and caveats: Unchanged with DPC sensitization were TCRs above 1 in 1000 frequency.

Individual cDNA molecules each carried unique molecular identifiers attached by the library. As originally analysed: A per-sample median of roughly 97,000 TCRs was observed, with a range of roughly 20,000 to 750,000. TCRdb analysed the RACE reads with MiXCR anew, one entry per CDR3 protein. TCRdb's processing, not the authors', yielded these V and J calls. The sample has under 95,000 distinct CDR3 sequences, about 8.6% seen once. Time point of the sample: healthy volunteer bleed at 2 weeks. Unseparated into fractions, whole blood served as the source from which total RNA was extracted. This clonotype was seen ten or more times. What it recognizes is unknown. V shed 4 bases and J shed 0 bases, with 6 bases lying between them. In germline, CDR1 is SGHRS, CDR2 YFSETQ. The CDR3 spans 13 residues.

This sequence was found in a female donor in good health. Some clones in this sample may be carry-over from other donors' samples. Sequencing was performed on whole blood. This chain links TRBV5-1 with TRBJ2-3; a possible D gene is TRBD1 (5 bases). CDR3 bases: TGCGCCAGCAGCGGGGCTAGCACAGATACGCAGTATTTT. It encodes CASSGASTDTQYF.